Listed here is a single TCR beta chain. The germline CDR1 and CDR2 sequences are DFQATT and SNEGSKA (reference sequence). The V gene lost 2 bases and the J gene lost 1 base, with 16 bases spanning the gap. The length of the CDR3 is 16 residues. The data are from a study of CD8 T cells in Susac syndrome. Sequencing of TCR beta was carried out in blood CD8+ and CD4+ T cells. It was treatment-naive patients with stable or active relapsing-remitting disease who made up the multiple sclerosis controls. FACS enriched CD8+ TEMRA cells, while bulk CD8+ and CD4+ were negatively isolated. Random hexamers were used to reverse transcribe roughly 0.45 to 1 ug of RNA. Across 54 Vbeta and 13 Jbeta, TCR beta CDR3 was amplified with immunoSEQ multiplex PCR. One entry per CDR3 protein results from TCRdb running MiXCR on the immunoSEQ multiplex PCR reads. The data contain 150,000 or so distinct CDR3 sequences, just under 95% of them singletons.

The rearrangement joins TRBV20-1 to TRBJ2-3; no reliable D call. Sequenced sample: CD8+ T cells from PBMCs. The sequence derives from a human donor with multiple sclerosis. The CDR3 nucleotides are TGCAGTGCTAGAATCCGGGCCCTGCGAGGCACAGATACGCAGTATTTT. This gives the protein CSARIRALRGTDTQYF.